The rows below give T cell receptor beta chains drawn from one sample of a study of cytomegalovirus exposure and HLA in healthy donors. Profiling relied on immunoSEQ multiplex PCR, and the TCRdb table lists in-frame clones only, not all of them. The sample yields 150,000 to 200,000 clones, roughly 82% seen once. The sample consisted of PBMCs. These receptors were collected from a young man in good health and CMV-seropositive. Each CDR3 is given with its conserved first and last residue. The order of the fields is clone size, V gene, J gene, CDR3 protein. Some rows have no size entry. The others give once, few or many, or a class for an expanded clone.

size: -; V: TRBV28; J: TRBJ2-2; CDR3: CASSSVDFNTGELFF
size: -; V: TRBV11-3; J: TRBJ1-1; CDR3: CASSLVRNTEAFF
size: -; V: TRBV30; J: TRBJ2-1; CDR3: CAWSLGLAGENEQFF
size: once; V: TRBV7-9; J: TRBJ2-1; CDR3: CASRLSGVRNNEQFF
size: -; V: TRBV30; J: TRBJ2-3; CDR3: CAWTRDRVGPDTQYF
size: -; V: TRBV9; J: TRBJ1-1; CDR3: CASSARTGDTEAFF
size: -; V: TRBV7-7; J: TRBJ2-2; CDR3: CASRLGASSYTGELFF
size: -; V: TRBV27; J: TRBJ2-7; CDR3: CASSRGVVSSYEQYF
size: -; V: TRBV7-2; J: TRBJ2-1; CDR3: CASRNLAGEQFF
size: -; V: TRBV6-5; J: TRBJ2-5; CDR3: CASSYSAGKETQYF
size: -; V: TRBV25-1; J: TRBJ2-7; CDR3: CASSEQGFYEQYF
size: -; V: TRBV5-4; J: TRBJ2-5; CDR3: CASSLAETQYF
size: -; V: TRBV5-1; J: TRBJ2-1; CDR3: CASSLGLRTSGYNEQFF
size: -; V: TRBV11-3; J: TRBJ2-1; CDR3: CASSLTSQVYNEQFF
size: -; V: TRBV11-1; J: TRBJ2-7; CDR3: CASSLEAGADEQYF
size: -; V: TRBV29-1; J: TRBJ2-5; CDR3: CSGGHGAAETQYF
size: -; V: TRBV19; J: TRBJ1-2; CDR3: CASSTDAVLRNGYTF
size: -; V: TRBV18; J: TRBJ1-1; CDR3: CASSPRGTPTREAFF
size: many; V: TRBV6-5; J: TRBJ2-7; CDR3: CASSPTSGSSYEQYF
size: -; V: TRBV18; J: TRBJ2-7; CDR3: CASSPGTNYEQYF
size: -; V: TRBV27; J: TRBJ1-2; CDR3: CASRSRGGGYTF
size: -; V: TRBV7-2; J: TRBJ2-7; CDR3: CASSLGGTGLYEQYF
size: -; V: TRBV9; J: TRBJ2-5; CDR3: CASSGRYQETQYF
size: -; V: TRBV10-1; J: TRBJ2-7; CDR3: CATPRDFSYEQYF
size: -; V: TRBV6-1; J: TRBJ2-7; CDR3: CASSEIETGGHEQYF
size: few; V: TRBV6-1; J: TRBJ2-1; CDR3: CASSEVASGSRDEQFF
size: -; V: TRBV5-6; J: TRBJ2-7; CDR3: CASSRGVSHEQYF
size: -; V: TRBV27; J: TRBJ1-1; CDR3: CASRSRQGITTEAFF
size: -; V: TRBV6-1; J: TRBJ2-3; CDR3: CASSGDRGLTDTQYF
size: -; V: TRBV5-1; J: TRBJ2-7; CDR3: CASSPNRDRVYEQYF
size: -; V: TRBV27; J: TRBJ2-2; CDR3: CASTGVAGELFF
size: -; V: TRBV5-4; J: TRBJ2-3; CDR3: CASSLLGGTDTQYF
size: -; V: TRBV13; J: TRBJ1-2; CDR3: CASSRGQSYGYTF
size: -; V: TRBV28; J: TRBJ1-1; CDR3: CASSSYRAQGTEAFF
size: -; V: TRBV18; J: TRBJ2-3; CDR3: CASSPPGGTDTQYF
size: once; V: TRBV5-6; J: TRBJ2-1; CDR3: CAYREGGTSTNEQFF
size: -; V: TRBV19; J: TRBJ2-7; CDR3: CASSPAQGTSGEQYF
size: -; V: TRBV7-6; J: TRBJ2-1; CDR3: CASRLLAGGGHEQFF
size: -; V: TRBV19; J: TRBJ1-1; CDR3: CASFPGQKNTEAFF
size: once; V: TRBV19; J: TRBJ2-5; CDR3: CASSLDSNQETQYF
size: -; V: TRBV20-1; J: TRBJ2-7; CDR3: CSAFRQDEQYF
size: -; V: TRBV7-6; J: TRBJ2-7; CDR3: CASSLAGTFPGEEQYF
size: -; V: TRBV5-6; J: TRBJ2-3; CDR3: CASSFVGADTQYF
size: -; V: TRBV19; J: TRBJ2-7; CDR3: CASGQGAYEQYF
size: -; V: TRBV5-4; J: TRBJ1-1; CDR3: CASSLALQPEAFF
size: -; V: TRBV14; J: TRBJ2-2; CDR3: CASSYRWGRDTGELFF
size: -; V: TRBV18; J: TRBJ2-7; CDR3: CASSPAGLTLSYEQYF
size: -; V: TRBV29-1; J: TRBJ2-3; CDR3: CSVGGRSTDTQYF
size: -; V: TRBV28; J: TRBJ1-2; CDR3: CASSFGQGNYGYTF